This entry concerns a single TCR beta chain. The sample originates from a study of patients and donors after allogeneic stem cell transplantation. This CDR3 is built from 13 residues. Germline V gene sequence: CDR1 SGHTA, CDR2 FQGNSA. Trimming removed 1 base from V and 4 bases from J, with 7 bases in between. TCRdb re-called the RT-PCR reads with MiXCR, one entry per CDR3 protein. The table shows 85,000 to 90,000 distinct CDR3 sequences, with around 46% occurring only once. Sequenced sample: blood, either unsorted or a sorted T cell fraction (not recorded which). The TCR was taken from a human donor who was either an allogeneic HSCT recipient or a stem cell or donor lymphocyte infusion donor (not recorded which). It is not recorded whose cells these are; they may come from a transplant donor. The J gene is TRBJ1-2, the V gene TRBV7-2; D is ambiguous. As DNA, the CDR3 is TGTGCCAGCAGCTTAGAACCGGGCTATGGCTACACCTTC. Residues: CASSLEPGYGYTF.